These 32 T cell receptor beta chains came from one sample sequenced in a study of response to subunit inactivated influenza vaccine. Via MiXCR, TCRdb re-called the RT-PCR reads, giving one row per CDR3 protein. This table has 860,000 or so distinct CDR3 sequences, roughly 20% appearing once. Sequenced material: PBMCs from blood, taken more than 4 days after vaccination. The receptor source for this set is a man over 45 who received an inactivated influenza vaccine.

This clonotype occurred a few times. The V and J genes are TRBV7-6 and TRBJ2-1; D is unresolved. The CDR3 has 13 residues. In germline, CDR1 is SGHVS, CDR2 FNYEAQ. Deletions cut 3 bases from V and 5 bases from J, with 8 bases between. In nucleotides, the CDR3 is TGTGCCAGCAGCTTCGTGATTAACAATGAGCAGTTCTTC. This sequence encodes CASSFVINNEQFF.

Only a few counts were recorded for this clonotype. The chain carries TRBV7-2 and TRBJ2-7; possibly TRBD2 for D (5 bases). Germline CDR1 reads SGHTA; CDR2 reads FQGNSA. CDR3 length: 14 amino acids. With 5 bases removed from V and 0 bases from J, the gap between germline ends came to 11 bases. CDR3 amino acids: CASSVDGISYEQYF. The CDR3 bases are TGTGCCAGCAGCGTGGACGGGATCTCCTACGAGCAGTACTTC.

The chain uses TRBV18 and TRBJ1-5; 7 bases are a match to TRBD1. The junction had 7 bases not matched to a gene; V was cut back by 2 bases and J by 9 bases. The CDR3 runs to 14 residues. In germline, CDR1 is KGHSH, CDR2 LQKENI. The CDR3 loop reads CASSPEGATSPQHF. CDR3 DNA sequence: TGTGCCAGCTCACCAGAGGGGGCCACTTCGCCCCAGCATTTT.

The chain carries TRBV2 and TRBJ2-7, with 9 bases fitting TRBD1. This CDR3 contains 15 residues. V lost 3 bases to trimming and J lost 1 base; unmatched junction nucleotides: 4. Germline CDR1 reads SNHLY; CDR2 reads FYNNEI. CDR3 in DNA: TGTGCCAGCAGTGAGGGACAGGGATGGTCCTACGAGCAGTACTTC. This sequence encodes CASSEGQGWSYEQYF.

CDR3 DNA: TGTGCTAGTGGAAGGGACCAAACCTGGAGCGGGGAGCTGTTTTTT. Protein: CASGRDQTWSGELFF. The genes are TRBV12-5 and TRBJ2-2, with D possibly being TRBD1 or TRBD2 (5 bases each). Germline CDR1 reads LGHNT; CDR2 reads FRNRAP. This CDR3 comprises 15 residues. V lost 6 bases and J lost 7, with 18 bases in between.

The rearrangement uses TRBV7-2 and TRBJ2-3; 7 bases match TRBD2. J lost 4 bases, V lost 5 bases, and 6 bases had no gene match. Looked up from germline, CDR1 is SGHTA and CDR2 is FQGNSA. This CDR3 is built from 14 residues. CDR3 protein: CASSDRRGADTQYF. The DNA of the CDR3 is TGTGCCAGCAGCGACCGCCGGGGGGCAGATACGCAGTATTTT.

J is TRBJ2-1 and V is TRBV7-6, with 9 bases matching TRBD2. The CDR3 runs 16 residues. Germline V gene sequence: CDR1 SGHVS, CDR2 FNYEAQ. V gave up 5 bases and J gave up 6 bases; unmatched junction bases: 11. CDR3 DNA sequence: TGTGCCAGCAGCCCGAGACTAGCGGTGGGGGCCAATGAGCAGTTCTTC. Translated: CASSPRLAVGANEQFF.

This clonotype was seen at least ten times. The rearrangement links TRBV20-1 to TRBJ1-1; 8 positions match TRBD1. V gave up 0 bases and J gave up 3 bases; unmatched junction bases: 0. The germline gives CDR1 DFQATT, CDR2 SNEGSKA (reference sequence). This CDR3 has 13 amino acids. The CDR3 sequence: CSAREQGDTEAFF. The CDR3 region has the DNA TGCAGTGCTAGAGAACAGGGGGACACTGAAGCTTTCTTT.

This clonotype was seen more than once but under ten times. This chain uses TRBV12-3 or TRBV12-4 with TRBJ2-5; a possible D gene is TRBD2 (5 bases). The CDR3 sequence is 14 residues long. Trimming cost V 6 bases and J 4 bases, with 15 bases left between them. The CDR3 region has the DNA TGTGCCAGCAGGGTCGGGGAGTTTATAGAGACCCAGTACTTC. Residues: CASRVGEFIETQYF.

This clonotype was seen more than once but under ten times. The chain links TRBV12-3 or TRBV12-4 to TRBJ2-7; no firm D call. The CDR3 consists of 12 residues. V lost 3 bases and J 7 bases, leaving 10 bases between the germline ends. The CDR3 nucleotides are TGTGCCAGCAGTTTCGGACCTTGGGAGCAGTACTTC. Its translation is CASSFGPWEQYF.

This clonotype came up many times. The V gene is TRBV20-1, the J gene TRBJ2-3; TRBD1 might be the D (5 bases). Trimming removed 6 bases at V and 6 bases at J, with 13 bases between. The CDR3 extends over 12 amino acids. The germline CDR1 and CDR2 sequences are DFQATT and SNEGSKA (reference sequence). This CDR3 reads CSADRPPDTQYF. DNA for the CDR3: TGCAGTGCCGACAGACCCCCCGATACGCAGTATTTT.

The rearrangement joins TRBV6-2 or TRBV6-3 to TRBJ1-6; D remains ambiguous. Germline V gene data show CDR1 as MNHEY and CDR2 as SVGEGT. V was trimmed by 7 bases and J by 7 bases, leaving 11 bases between them. This CDR3 spans 13 amino acids. CDR3 sequence (DNA): TGTGCCAGCAAGACAACTGGGAATTCACCCCTCCACTTT. Amino acids: CASKTTGNSPLHF.

This clonotype was observed a handful of times. V usage is TRBV7-6 and J usage is TRBJ2-7; 12 bases are a match to TRBD1. The CDR3 is 15 amino acids. J gave up 3 bases and V 5 bases, and 5 bases lay outside the gene matches. Germline V gives CDR1 SGHVS, CDR2 FNYEAQ. CDR3 amino acids: CASSAGTGGVYEQYF. CDR3 in DNA: TGTGCCAGCAGCGCCGGGACAGGGGGCGTCTACGAGCAGTACTTC.

In its sample, this clonotype was seen many times. This chain links TRBV6-5 with TRBJ1-2; perhaps TRBD1 as D (5 bases). V was shortened by 11 bases and J by 7 bases, with 20 bases between the two germline ends. CDR3 size: 13 residues. Germline assignment: CDR1 MNHEY and CDR2 SVGAGI. CDR3 coding DNA: TGTGCCGTTGGGGACTTTCAAAGGACTGGCTACACCTTC. Translation gives CAVGDFQRTGYTF.

This clonotype was seen at least ten times. This sequence joins TRBV11-1 and TRBJ2-7, with TRBD2 matching 11 bases. Germline trimming cut 0 bases from V and 0 bases from J; bases unmatched to any gene: 10. This CDR3 spans 19 amino acids. Per germline, CDR1 SGHAT and CDR2 FQDESV (reference sequence). CDR3 region: CASSLADLAGGPSSYEQYF. CDR3 bases: TGTGCCAGCAGCTTAGCGGACCTAGCGGGAGGCCCTAGCTCCTACGAGCAGTACTTC.

The chain uses TRBV18 and TRBJ2-7; D is perhaps TRBD1 (6 bases). The V gene lost 5 bases and the J gene lost 1 base, with 12 bases spanning the gap. Germline CDR1 and CDR2: KGHSH and LQKENI. This CDR3 region has 14 residues. CDR3 in DNA: TGTGCCAGCTCAGGGGGCAGAGCTTCCTACGAGCAGTACTTC. Protein: CASSGGRASYEQYF.

This clonotype turned up a few times. The chain employs TRBV24-1 and TRBJ1-2, with 11 bases aligning to TRBD1. The germline V gene encodes CDR1 KGHDR and CDR2 SFDVKD. Losses at the gene ends were 4 bases for V and 5 bases for J; bases not matched to a gene: 8. This CDR3 has 16 amino acids. The CDR3 loop is CATSDRRGQGGYGYTF. CDR3 nucleotide sequence: TGTGCCACCAGTGACCGACGGGGACAGGGGGGGTATGGCTACACCTTC.

The rearrangement joins TRBV5-8 to TRBJ2-7, with TRBD1 matching over 7 bases. CDR1 SGHTS and CDR2 YDEGEE come from the germline V gene. The CDR3 is made up of 14 amino acids. J gave up 7 bases and V 3 bases, and 10 bases lay outside the gene matches. CDR3 amino acids: CASSSGQVRGEQYF. CDR3 nucleotides: TGTGCCAGCAGCTCCGGACAGGTCCGAGGGGAGCAGTACTTC.

The chain uses TRBV20-1 and TRBJ2-4; D is unclear. The germline V gene encodes CDR1 DFQATT and CDR2 SNEGSKA (reference sequence). There are 11 residues in the CDR3. V lost 0 bases to trimming and J lost 9 bases, with 6 bases between them. The CDR3 DNA reads as TGCAGTGCTAGAGATCACGGCATTCAGTACTTC. Protein: CSARDHGIQYF.

This clonotype was seen a handful of times. The chain employs TRBV4-2 and TRBJ2-7, with D possibly being TRBD2 (6 bases). From germline, CDR1 is LGHNA and CDR2 YNFKEQ. This CDR3 is 15 amino acids long. V lost 5 bases and J 0 bases, leaving 14 bases between the germline ends. CDR3 in amino acids: CASSTGTSSSYEQYF. The CDR3 DNA sequence: TGTGCCAGCAGCACCGGGACTTCGAGCTCCTACGAGCAGTACTTC.

The rearrangement links TRBV20-1 to TRBJ2-7; D is possibly TRBD1 (5 bases). Trimming left V 6 bases short and J 6 bases short, with 21 bases between. CDR1 is DFQATT and CDR2 is SNEGSKA in the germline V gene (reference sequence). CDR3 length: 14 residues. CDR3 DNA: TGCAGTGCGAAAACCCTTTCAGGGCCTCGCGAGCAGTACTTC. This encodes CSAKTLSGPREQYF.

The rearrangement links TRBV20-1 to TRBJ2-1; TRBD2 matches 11 bases. The CDR3 is 15 residues long. V lost 2 bases, J lost 8 bases, and 8 bases stayed unmatched. Looked up from germline, CDR1 is DFQATT and CDR2 is SNEGSKA (reference sequence). The CDR3 DNA reads as TGCAGTGCTAGACTAACTAGCGGGAGAATCTATGAGCAGTTCTTC. This encodes CSARLTSGRIYEQFF.

The V and J genes are TRBV29-1 and TRBJ2-1; no reliable D call. The CDR3 is 13 residues long. The germline CDR1 and CDR2 sequences are SQVTM and ANQGSEA. Trimming took off 6 bases at V and 7 bases at J, with 16 bases between the two ends. For the CDR3, the DNA is TGCAGCGTCCCCGGGCCTCCTGGGAATGAGCAGTTCTTC. Amino acids: CSVPGPPGNEQFF.

This clonotype was counted only a few times. The chain links TRBV29-1 to TRBJ1-1; unclear D gene. The V end lost 8 bases, the J end lost 0 bases, and 16 bases lay between the germline ends. The germline CDR1 and CDR2 sequences are SQVTM and ANQGSEA. The CDR3 is made up of 14 amino acids. The CDR3 nucleotides are TGCAGCTCGAGAGTTGGGGAGATGAACACTGAAGCTTTCTTT. Translation: CSSRVGEMNTEAFF.

There are a few counts of this clonotype. This rearrangement joins TRBV20-1 to TRBJ2-7; D uncertain. V was pared by 3 bases and J by 3 bases, with 12 bases between. Per germline, CDR1 DFQATT and CDR2 SNEGSKA (reference sequence). The CDR3 contains 13 residues. CDR3 region: CSASPTRNYEQYF. The CDR3 DNA reads TGCAGTGCTAGCCCCACAAGGAACTACGAGCAGTACTTC.

This clonotype was recorded a few times. The CDR3 region has the DNA TGCGCCAGCAGTGAGACTCCGACAGGGAGCACAGATACGCAGTATTTT. It is translated as CASSETPTGSTDTQYF. The chain uses TRBV10-1 and TRBJ2-3; 7 bases fit TRBD1. Germline CDR1 WNHNN, CDR2 SYGVQD (reference sequence). V lost 2 bases and J lost 0; bases outside the gene matches: 5. CDR3 length: 16 amino acids.

The chain uses TRBV6-1 and TRBJ1-5; D remains unclear. Germline V lookup: CDR1 MNHNS, CDR2 SASEGT. CDR3 length: 15 amino acids. Trimming removed 3 bases at V and 9 bases at J, with 18 bases between. The CDR3 DNA follows: TGTGCCAGCAGTGACCCCCAGCGGGGTTTTTGGCCCCAGCATTTT. The encoded protein is CASSDPQRGFWPQHF.

This chain joins TRBV4-3 and TRBJ2-1; D is unclear. This CDR3 region has 13 residues. The V gene's germline CDR1 is LGHNA and CDR2 YSLEER. The germline V and J ends were trimmed by 1 base and 8 bases, with 9 bases remaining between them. In DNA form, the CDR3 reads TGCGCCAGCAGCCAAGGAATAGCCGATGAGCAGTTCTTC. The encoded protein is CASSQGIADEQFF.

In the case of this clonotype: Since a much larger clone is just one base distant, this may be a read error. This chain links TRBV24-1 with TRBJ2-3, with D possibly TRBD2 on 6 matching bases. The CDR3 has 16 amino acids. The germline V gene encodes CDR1 KGHDR and CDR2 SFDVKD. This CDR3 reads CATARGGSRVTGTQYF. Written as DNA, the CDR3 is TGTGCCACCGCGCGTGGAGGGAGTCGAGTCACAGGTACGCAGTATTTT.

This clonotype was seen repeatedly, ten times or more. In nucleotides, the CDR3 is TGTGCCAGCAGTTTTGGAGGGTTGGATACGCAGTATTTT. Translated, it gives CASSFGGLDTQYF. This chain links TRBV12-3 or TRBV12-4 with TRBJ2-3; a possible D gene is TRBD2 (6 bases). The CDR3 spans 13 residues. Between the trimmed V and J ends, which lost 3 bases and 6 bases, there was a span of 10 bases.

In the case of this clonotype: This may be a read error: a much more frequent sequence differs by one nucleotide. The chain employs TRBV7-7 and TRBJ1-1; a weak D match, TRBD1 (6 bases). CDR1 is SSHAT and CDR2 is FNYEAQ in the germline V gene (reference sequence). CDR3 length: 14 amino acids. V dropped 6 bases and J dropped 0 bases, with 11 bases sitting between them. The CDR3 bases are TGTGCCAGCAGACCCGACAGGCTGAACACTGAAGCTTTCTTT. Its translation: CASRPDRLNTEAFF.

V is TRBV6-2 or TRBV6-3 and J is TRBJ2-1, with 12 bases lining up with TRBD2. The germline gives CDR1 MNHEY, CDR2 SVGEGT. Trimming removed 11 bases from V and 8 bases from J; junction bases left unmatched: 7. This CDR3 has 13 residues. CDR3 region: CAGTSGRWDEQFF. The CDR3 DNA reads TGTGCCGGTACTAGCGGGAGGTGGGATGAGCAGTTCTTC.